Following are 8 T cell receptor beta chains from one sample sequenced in a study of T cells after yellow fever vaccination. TCRdb reanalysed the 5' RACE reads using MiXCR and keeps one entry per CDR3 protein. The sample includes 250,000 or so distinct CDR3 sequences, approximately 3.8% of them seen just once. This specimen consisted of PBMCs, obtained 15 days after the yellow fever booster vaccination. The source of these receptors is a man aged 18-30 years who received the YFV17D yellow fever vaccine.

This clonotype was recorded many times. The gene calls are TRBV6-6 and TRBJ2-1; no firm D call. CDR3 size: 13 residues. V lost 2 bases and J lost 6, with 8 bases in between. Germline loops: CDR1 MNHNY, CDR2 SVGAGI (reference sequence). The CDR3 bases are TGTGCCAGCAGTTACGGGCGCCTCAATGAGCAGTTCTTC. Residues: CASSYGRLNEQFF.

At least ten counts were recorded for this clonotype. The chain joins TRBV15 to TRBJ2-7; perhaps TRBD1 as D (6 bases). CDR1 is LNHNV and CDR2 is YYDKDF in the germline V gene (reference sequence). The CDR3 runs to 15 residues. V was shortened by 1 base and J by 2 bases, with 12 bases between the two germline ends. For the CDR3, the DNA is TGTGCCACCAGCAGAGTACAGGGCCTGCCCTACGAGCAGTACTTC. Residues: CATSRVQGLPYEQYF.

The table lists this clonotype with many counts. DNA of the CDR3: TGCGCCAGCAGCTATGGACAGACCTATGGCTACACCTTC. This codes for CASSYGQTYGYTF. This chain joins TRBV5-1 and TRBJ1-2; perhaps TRBD1 as D (6 bases). CDR3 length: 13 residues. V shed 3 bases and J shed 4 bases, with 10 bases lying between them. Germline CDR1 and CDR2: SGHRS and YFSETQ.

This clonotype was seen many times. This chain uses TRBV29-1 with TRBJ2-7; a weak D match, TRBD2 (6 bases). In germline, CDR1 is SQVTM, CDR2 ANQGSEA. The ends were cut back, 4 bases at V and 2 bases at J, with 12 bases in the middle. The CDR3 sequence is 13 residues long. In nucleotides, the CDR3 is TGCAGCGTTGTGCTAGCGTCGACCTACGAGCAGTACTTC. The encoded protein is CSVVLASTYEQYF.

This clonotype was detected ten times or more. V and J are TRBV24-1 and TRBJ2-2; no firm D call. The V and J ends lost 1 base and 7 bases respectively, with 6 bases between them. CDR3 length: 13 amino acids. The germline gives CDR1 KGHDR, CDR2 SFDVKD. In nucleotides, the CDR3 is TGTGCCACCAGTGATTTAGCAGACGGGGAGCTGTTTTTT. As protein: CATSDLADGELFF.

This clonotype has a count of ten or more. The chain uses TRBV27 and TRBJ2-3; TRBD2 matches at 8 bases. Unmatched junction bases numbered 13, after V lost 0 bases and J lost 8 bases. CDR1 MNHEY and CDR2 SMNVEV come from the germline V gene (reference sequence). There are 17 residues in the CDR3. CDR3 sequence reads: CASSLSPSAGGRGTQYF. The CDR3 DNA is TGTGCCAGCAGTTTATCCCCTAGCGCGGGGGGCCGTGGTACGCAGTATTTT.

This clonotype was detected ten times or more. This chain connects TRBV7-8 to TRBJ1-5, with D perhaps TRBD1 (5 bases). The CDR3 covers 14 residues. The V end lost 5 bases, the J end lost 7 bases, and 15 bases lay between the germline ends. From germline, CDR1 is SGHVS and CDR2 FQNEAQ. CDR3 loop: CASSPRRGQQPQHF. The CDR3 DNA is TGTGCCAGCAGCCCAAGGAGGGGCCAACAGCCCCAGCATTTT.

The rearrangement uses TRBV6-4 and TRBJ2-3; perhaps TRBD2 as D (5 bases). Germline V gives CDR1 MRHNA, CDR2 SNTAGT. The V end lost 0 bases, the J end lost 5 bases, and 15 bases lay between the germline ends. This CDR3 has 16 residues. The CDR3: CASSDSIGTGKDTQYF. The CDR3 nucleotides are TGTGCCAGCAGTGACTCGATTGGTACGGGGAAAGATACGCAGTATTTT.